This TCR beta chain was found in a study of T cells in Graves' hyperthyroidism and ophthalmopathy (dated by TCRdb to the late 2010s). About the full investigation: Peripheral blood was collected at initial diagnosis, before any treatment. TCR V-J signatures able to tell the groups apart were searched for in a discovery cohort of 95 or so patients, of whom around 42 had Graves' ophthalmopathy and roughly 58 had stable Graves' hyperthyroidism. Prospective prediction of ophthalmopathy was tested in an independent validation cohort of fewer than 20 hyperthyroidism patients and approximately 17 patients who later progressed to ophthalmopathy. The 100 discovery patients were randomly split 7:3 into training and test sets. Thyroid tissue and blood T-cell repertoires from about six Graves' hyperthyroidism patients were also compared in the study. Following sampling, methimazole starting at 30 mg daily was given to hyperthyroidism patients, and high-dose intravenous methylprednisolone was given to ophthalmopathy patients. The paper describes TCR Vbeta CDR3 sequencing of 120 to 150 peripheral blood samples, made up of 43 ophthalmopathy patients, around 78 hyperthyroidism patients and around 17 progressor patients. Points the paper makes about the study in general: During validation, the model predicted progression to ophthalmopathy a median of roughly 7.1 months ahead of onset, with more than 60% sensitivity and 72.22% specificity. Most expanded thyroid clonotypes (frequency above 0.001) were also detected in blood, suggesting blood repertoires may reflect thyroid immune responses. Ophthalmopathy was separated from stable hyperthyroidism by a 13 V-J signature model, with about 88% sensitivity and 81% to 82% specificity obtained in cross-validation and 80%/75% obtained in testing. Sample size was not statistically predetermined, and investigators were not blinded to group allocation.

This clonotype was counted many times. Its antigen is currently not known. The record has no base qualities; no much larger clone is one base away. TCR beta CDR3 regions were amplified from RNA transcripts. For the first round of RT-PCR on the TCR CDR3, the HTBI primer set was used together with the Qiagen OneStep RT-PCR kit. Libraries were constructed in a second round of multiplex PCR, after which size selection and purification were carried out. Sequencing of the libraries was done on an Illumina HiSeq2000 using paired-end 100 bp reads. The study's processing was this. Raw data were processed with SOAPnuke, discarding reads with adapters, uncalled bases, mean Phred below 15, or no exact constant-primer or identifier match. High-quality paired reads were merged using COPE v1.2.5, and each unique nucleotide sequence was defined as a clonotype. MiTCR v1.1 was used to align the clonotypes against IMGT TRBV, TRBD and TRBJ reference segments. Only V-J combinations with frequency above 0.0001, covering roughly 99% of repertoires, were analysed. A TCS score was defined as the ratio of F50 (clonal expansion) to E x V (chaos), with BLOSUM62-based TCRdist applied between CDR3 peptides within each V-J. Welch's t-statistics and random forest reduced roughly 530 V-J features to 10 to 15, which were used in a naive Bayes classifier (R e1071). TCRdb itself trimmed the public reads at Q25 with fastp, ran MiXCR and retained productive beta chains. Each entry is one CDR3 protein sequence, shown with its most common DNA and genes. The authors' filters were not applied to this entry. Here the sample has under 300,000 distinct CDR3 sequences; less than 30% occur a single time. The ten largest clonotypes hold 25% to 30% of the sample.

The hyperthyroidism patients were between 18 and 65 years old and newly diagnosed, with a disease duration of less than 2 months. Exclusion was applied to patients with uncontrolled infections, other autoimmune diseases, pregnancy or lactation. Diagnoses were based on clinical symptoms, serum thyroxine and TRAb, thyroid ultrasound and orbital computed tomography. Blood from progressor patients was collected at the time of first diagnosis with hyperthyroidism, before any ophthalmopathy symptoms had appeared. Ficoll-Paque density gradient centrifugation was used to isolate PBMCs from about 10 ml of fresh peripheral blood. Progressor patients were first diagnosed with Graves' hyperthyroidism and then developed ophthalmopathy during follow-up. Total RNA was extracted with Trizol reagent, and quality was checked on an Agilent 2100 Bioanalyzer. CDR1 and CDR2 were assigned from the germline V gene as MNHNS and SASEGT. The cysteine opens and the phenylalanine closes a CDR3 of 13 amino acids. Of all the DNA, just the CDR3 is kept, 39 bases in frame from base 1. Trimming removed 3 bases from V and 5 bases from J; the gene matches leave 3 bases unexplained.

Input material: blood. The sequence derives from a man in his forties or fifties with Graves' hyperthyroidism that later progressed to Graves' ophthalmopathy. The V and J genes are TRBV6-1 and TRBJ2-5; the central 7 bases match TRBD1. The DNA sequence reads TGTGCCAGCAGTGAGACAGGGATGGAGACCCAGTACTTC. This gives the protein CASSETGMETQYF.